Listed below are T cell receptor beta chains from one sample, sequenced in a study of blood T cell repertoires in COVID-19. Clones were sequenced by immunoSEQ multiplex PCR, and TCRdb holds only the in-frame ones, with some missing. Among around 470,000 clones listed, 89% were seen once. The source material was peripheral blood. The receptor source for this set is a man younger than 35 with COVID-19, enrolled during active disease. The CDR3 runs from the conserved cysteine through the conserved F or W. The D gene is left open where the match is weak.

D	V	J	DNA	CDR3
TRBD1	TRBV10-1	TRBJ2-2	TGCGCCAGCAGTTTAGGACAGGGGTCCGGGGAGCTGTTTTTT	CASSLGQGSGELFF
-	TRBV6-4	TRBJ2-3	TGTGCCAGCAGCCCAGGGACTAGCACAGATACGCAGTATTTT	CASSPGTSTDTQYF
-	TRBV19	TRBJ2-5	TGTGCCAGTAGTTCCCCCGTCCGCCAAGAGACCCAGTACTTC	CASSSPVRQETQYF
TRBD2	TRBV4-2	TRBJ2-5	TGTGCCAGCAGCCAAGGGGAGGGCGACACAGAGACCCAGTACTTC	CASSQGEGDTETQYF
TRBD1	TRBV5-1	TRBJ2-7	TGCGCCAGCAGCTTCAACAGGGGTAGCGAGCAGTACTTC	CASSFNRGSEQYF
TRBD2	TRBV3-1/TRBV3-2	TRBJ2-1	TGTGCCAGCAGCACCCAAAAGCGGGGGGATTACAATGAGCAGTTCTTC	CASSTQKRGDYNEQFF
TRBD1	TRBV5-6	TRBJ1-5	TGTGCCAGCAGCGGGTCAGGGGGTCATTATCAGCCCCAGCATTTT	CASSGSGGHYQPQHF
TRBD1	TRBV30	TRBJ1-6	TGTGCCTATATGGGACAGCTCTATAATTCACCCCTCCACTTT	CAYMGQLYNSPLHF
TRBD2	TRBV28	TRBJ2-2	TGTGCCAGCAGTTTACCGGGACTAGTAAAGGGTAACACCGGGGAGCTGTTTTTT	CASSLPGLVKGNTGELFF
TRBD1	TRBV19	TRBJ1-6	TGTGCCAGTAGCAGGGGGCTTACCTCCAACTCACCCCTCCACTTT	CASSRGLTSNSPLHF